This TCR beta chain stems from a study of response to subunit inactivated influenza vaccine. TCRdb reprocessed the RT-PCR reads via MiXCR and lists one record per CDR3 protein. The sample holds about 800,000 distinct CDR3 sequences, approximately 22% seen once. The study, taken as a whole, reports: It was the authors' suggestion that each seasonal influenza vaccination recruits few new T cells.

This clonotype was seen only a few times. Its antigen remains unidentified. The ends were cut back, 2 bases at V and 4 bases at J, with 11 bases in the middle. This CDR3 region has 14 residues. Sample: PBMCs from blood, taken about 5 days after vaccination. This TCR was recovered from a man aged 45-65 years who received an inactivated influenza vaccine. The chain has TRBV12-3 or TRBV12-4 and TRBJ1-2; perhaps TRBD1 as D (6 bases). This CDR3 reads CASSLRGASYGYTF. The CDR3 DNA reads TGTGCCAGCAGTTTAAGGGGGGCCAGCTATGGCTACACCTTC.